This T cell receptor beta chain was captured by sequencing in a study of PD-1 blockade in classical Hodgkin lymphoma. Study results and limitations: At baseline, newly diagnosed patients reportedly showed less TCR diversity than healthy donors. Complete responders possessed baseline diversity comparable to newly diagnosed patients.

Germline lookup yields CDR1 SGHTA and CDR2 FQGNSA. The CDR3 runs 11 residues. The J segment lost 10 bases and the V segment lost 4 bases, leaving 3 bases of the junction unmatched. Worth noting for this clone: The antigen remains undetermined.

Libraries were prepared by immunoSEQ multiplex PCR; TCRdb keeps only in-frame clonotypes and omits some of them. There are 11,000 to 15,000 clones in the sample; around 83% occur only once, and approximately 4.2% lies in the top ten. In every patient, relapse followed autologous stem cell transplantation, while exposure to brentuximab vedotin differed. The TCR was taken from a human donor with classical Hodgkin lymphoma. The genes are TRBV7-2 and TRBJ1-2; 7 positions agree with TRBD1. The input for sequencing was peripheral blood mononuclear cells (PBMCs), taken at baseline. CDR3 in DNA: TGTGCCAGCAGCTCGGACAGGCCCTACACCTTC. Encoded protein: CASSSDRPYTF.